The clone carrying this T cell receptor (beta chain) was observed many times. Antigen specificity is unknown. The data belong to a study of T cell clones after liver transplantation. Across the whole study: A pre-transplant mixed lymphocyte reaction with TCRbeta sequencing defined graft-donor-reactive clones followed in post-transplant blood.

Findings and limits, study-wide: These preliminary findings come from unstandardized post-transplant sampling times. Donor-reactive sequences fell more than third party-reactive ones, suggesting partial deletion. In a couple of subjects, few donor cells limited the measurable donor-reactive repertoire.

Here immunoSEQ multiplex PCR was the method, and the copy in TCRdb shows in-frame clones only, minus some. The sample lists 98,000 or so clones, approximately 85% seen once, with 0.85% to 1% in the top ten. The sample was CD4+ T cells from blood, taken before liver transplant. This TCR was sampled from a human donor who received a liver transplant.

The CDR3 nucleotides read TGTGCCAGTAGTATAGCGGTGGAGGGGGCGTACTATGGCTACACCTTC. This sequence encodes CASSIAVEGAYYGYTF. The chain links TRBV19 to TRBJ1-2, with TRBD1 matching over 7 bases. Looked up from germline, CDR1 is LNHDA and CDR2 is SQIVND (reference sequence). The CDR3 is 16 residues long. Trimming removed 1 base from V and 3 bases from J; junction bases left unmatched: 8.